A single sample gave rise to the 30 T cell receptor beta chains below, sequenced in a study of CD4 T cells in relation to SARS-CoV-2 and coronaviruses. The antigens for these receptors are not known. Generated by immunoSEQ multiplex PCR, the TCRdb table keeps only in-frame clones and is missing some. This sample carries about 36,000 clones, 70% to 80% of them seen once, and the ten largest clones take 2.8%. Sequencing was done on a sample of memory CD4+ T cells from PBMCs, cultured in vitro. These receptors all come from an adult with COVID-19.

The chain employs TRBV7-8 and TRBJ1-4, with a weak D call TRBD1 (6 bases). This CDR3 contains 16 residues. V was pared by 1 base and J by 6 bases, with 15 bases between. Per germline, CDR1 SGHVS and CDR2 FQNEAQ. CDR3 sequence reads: CASSLGQGPRDEKLFF. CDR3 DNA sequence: TGTGCCAGCAGCTTAGGGCAGGGGCCTAGGGATGAAAAACTGTTTTTT.

The CDR3 protein is CASSLGLAGGWETQYF. The CDR3 nucleotides are TGTGCCAGCAGCTTGGGTCTAGCGGGAGGGTGGGAGACCCAGTACTTC. The chain has TRBV5-4 and TRBJ2-5, with TRBD2 matching 12 bases. J gave up 5 bases and V 0 bases, and 5 bases lay outside the gene matches. The CDR3 runs to 16 residues. Germline V lookup: CDR1 SGHNT, CDR2 YYREEE (reference sequence).

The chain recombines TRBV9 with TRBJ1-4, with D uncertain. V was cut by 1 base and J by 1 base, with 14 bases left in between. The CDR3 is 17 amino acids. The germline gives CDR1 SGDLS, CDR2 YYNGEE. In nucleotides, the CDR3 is TGTGCCAGCAGCGTATCATCCGCGGCGGGAACTAATGAAAAACTGTTTTTT. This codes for CASSVSSAAGTNEKLFF.

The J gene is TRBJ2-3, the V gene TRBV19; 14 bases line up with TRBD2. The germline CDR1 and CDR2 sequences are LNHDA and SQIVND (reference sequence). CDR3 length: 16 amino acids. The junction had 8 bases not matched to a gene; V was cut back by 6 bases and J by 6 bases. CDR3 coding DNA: TGTGCCAGTAGCCCCTCCGGGACTAGCGGGAGTGATACGCAGTATTTT. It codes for CASSPSGTSGSDTQYF.

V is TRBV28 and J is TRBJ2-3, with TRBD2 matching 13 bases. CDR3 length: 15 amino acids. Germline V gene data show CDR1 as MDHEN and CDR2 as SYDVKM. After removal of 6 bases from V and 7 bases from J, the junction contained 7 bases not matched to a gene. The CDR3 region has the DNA TGTGCCAGCAGAATCACTAGCGGGAGGGTATATACGCAGTATTTT. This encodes CASRITSGRVYTQYF.

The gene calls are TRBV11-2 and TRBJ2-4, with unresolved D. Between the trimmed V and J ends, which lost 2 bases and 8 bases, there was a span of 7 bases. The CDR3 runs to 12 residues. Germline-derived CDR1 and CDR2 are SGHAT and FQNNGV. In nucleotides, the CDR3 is TGTGCCAGCAGCTTAAATATGGACATTCAGTACTTC. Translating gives CASSLNMDIQYF.

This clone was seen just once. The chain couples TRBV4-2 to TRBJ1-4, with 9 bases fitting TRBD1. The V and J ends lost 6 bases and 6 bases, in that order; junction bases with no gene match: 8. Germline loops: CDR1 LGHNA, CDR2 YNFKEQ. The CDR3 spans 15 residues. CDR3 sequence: CASSRPGQGDEKLFF. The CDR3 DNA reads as TGTGCCAGCAGTCGGCCGGGACAGGGTGATGAAAAACTGTTTTTT.

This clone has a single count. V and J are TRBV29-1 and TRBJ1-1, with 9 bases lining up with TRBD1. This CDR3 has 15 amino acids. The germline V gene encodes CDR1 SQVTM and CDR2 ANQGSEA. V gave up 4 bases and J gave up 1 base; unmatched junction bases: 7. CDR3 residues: CSVGGTGLPNTEAFF. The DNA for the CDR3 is TGCAGCGTTGGAGGGACAGGGTTACCGAACACTGAAGCTTTCTTT.

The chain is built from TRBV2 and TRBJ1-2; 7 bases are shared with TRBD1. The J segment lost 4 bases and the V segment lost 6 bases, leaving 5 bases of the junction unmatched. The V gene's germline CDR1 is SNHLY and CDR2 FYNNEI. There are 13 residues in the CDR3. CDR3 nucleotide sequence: TGTGCCAGCAGAGAACAGGGGATCTATGGCTACACCTTC. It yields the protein CASREQGIYGYTF.

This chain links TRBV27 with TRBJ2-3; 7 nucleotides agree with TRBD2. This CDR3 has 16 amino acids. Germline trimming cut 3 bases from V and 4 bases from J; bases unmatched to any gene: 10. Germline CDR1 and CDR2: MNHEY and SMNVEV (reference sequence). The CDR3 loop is CASSFLAGAVPDTQYF. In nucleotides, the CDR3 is TGTGCCAGCAGTTTCCTTGCGGGAGCGGTCCCAGATACGCAGTATTTT.

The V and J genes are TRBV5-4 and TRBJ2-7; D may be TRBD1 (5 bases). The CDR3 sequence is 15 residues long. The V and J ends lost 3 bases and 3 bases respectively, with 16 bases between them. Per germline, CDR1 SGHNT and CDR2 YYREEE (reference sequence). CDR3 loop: CASSSTGALYYEQYF. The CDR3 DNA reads TGTGCCAGCAGCTCGACTGGGGCTCTGTACTACGAGCAGTACTTC.

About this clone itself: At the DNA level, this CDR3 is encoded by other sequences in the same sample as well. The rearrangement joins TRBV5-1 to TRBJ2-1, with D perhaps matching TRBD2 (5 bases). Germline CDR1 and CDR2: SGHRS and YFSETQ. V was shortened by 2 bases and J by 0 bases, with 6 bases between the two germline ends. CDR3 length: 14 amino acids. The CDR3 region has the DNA TGCGCCAGCAGCTTAGGGAGCTCCTACAATGAGCAGTTCTTC. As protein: CASSLGSSYNEQFF.

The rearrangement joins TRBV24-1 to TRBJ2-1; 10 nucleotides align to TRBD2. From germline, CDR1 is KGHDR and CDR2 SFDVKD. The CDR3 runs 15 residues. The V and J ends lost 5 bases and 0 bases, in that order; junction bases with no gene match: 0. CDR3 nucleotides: TGTGCCACCAGTGCTAGCGGGAGCTCCTACAATGAGCAGTTCTTC. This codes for CATSASGSSYNEQFF.

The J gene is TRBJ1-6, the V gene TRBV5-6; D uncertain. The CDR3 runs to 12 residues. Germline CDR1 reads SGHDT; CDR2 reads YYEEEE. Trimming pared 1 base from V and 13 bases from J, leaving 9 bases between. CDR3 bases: TGTGCCAGCAGCTTGCGGGAGGCGCCCCTCCACTTT. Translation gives CASSLREAPLHF.

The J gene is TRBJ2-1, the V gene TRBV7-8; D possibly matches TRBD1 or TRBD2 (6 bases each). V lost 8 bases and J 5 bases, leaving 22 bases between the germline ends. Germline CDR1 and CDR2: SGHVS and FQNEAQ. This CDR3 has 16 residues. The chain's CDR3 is CASVSRGRRWDNEQFF. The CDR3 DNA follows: TGTGCCAGCGTAAGCCGGGGGCGGAGGTGGGACAATGAGCAGTTCTTC.

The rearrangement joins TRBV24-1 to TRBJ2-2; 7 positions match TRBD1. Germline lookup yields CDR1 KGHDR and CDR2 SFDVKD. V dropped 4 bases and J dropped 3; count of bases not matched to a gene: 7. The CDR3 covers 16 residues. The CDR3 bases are TGTGCCACCAGTGAAACAGGGGTATCGGACACCGGGGAGCTGTTTTTT. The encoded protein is CATSETGVSDTGELFF.

The CDR3 region is CASSPGGSATEKLFF. Written as DNA, the CDR3 is TGTGCCAGTTCACCAGGGGGTAGTGCTACTGAAAAACTGTTTTTT. The rearrangement uses TRBV19 and TRBJ1-4; TRBD1 matches 7 bases. V lost 8 bases and J lost 7; bases outside the gene matches: 13. This CDR3 has 15 residues. Germline CDR1 and CDR2: LNHDA and SQIVND (reference sequence).

The CDR3 sequence: CAIRRAGEGYNEQFF. The CDR3 nucleotides are TGTGCCATCAGAAGAGCGGGGGAAGGCTACAATGAGCAGTTCTTC. The V gene is TRBV10-3, the J gene TRBJ2-1; 8 bases are a match to TRBD2. Germline V gives CDR1 ENHRY, CDR2 SYGVKD. J lost 3 bases, V lost 6 bases, and 7 bases had no gene match. The CDR3 is 15 amino acids.

The CDR3 sequence: CASSPIRSAKNIQYF. CDR3 DNA: TGTGCCAGCAGCCCCATACGTTCAGCCAAAAACATTCAGTACTTC. V is TRBV11-2 and J is TRBJ2-4; no reliable D call. Trimming stripped 5 bases from V and 0 bases from J, with 11 bases between. The CDR3 is 15 residues long. Germline V gives CDR1 SGHAT, CDR2 FQNNGV.

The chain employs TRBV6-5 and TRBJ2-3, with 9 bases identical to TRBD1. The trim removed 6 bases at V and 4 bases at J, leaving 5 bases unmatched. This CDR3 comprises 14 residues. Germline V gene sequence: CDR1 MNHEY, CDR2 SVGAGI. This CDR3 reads CASRKTGGADTQYF. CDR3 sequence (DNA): TGTGCCAGCAGGAAGACAGGGGGTGCAGATACGCAGTATTTT.

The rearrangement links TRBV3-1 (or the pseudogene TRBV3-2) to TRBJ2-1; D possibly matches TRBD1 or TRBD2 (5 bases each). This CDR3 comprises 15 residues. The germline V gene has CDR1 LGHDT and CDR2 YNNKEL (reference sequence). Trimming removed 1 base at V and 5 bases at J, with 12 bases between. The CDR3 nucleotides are TGTGCCAGCAGCCAAGTTGGGACGCTGAACAATGAGCAGTTCTTC. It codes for CASSQVGTLNNEQFF.

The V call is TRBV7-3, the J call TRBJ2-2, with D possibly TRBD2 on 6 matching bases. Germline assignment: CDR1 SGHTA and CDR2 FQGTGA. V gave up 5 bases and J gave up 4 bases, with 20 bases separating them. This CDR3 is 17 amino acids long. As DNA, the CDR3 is TGTGCCAGCAGCCCATCCCGGGACTCTTTTGGCACCGGGGAGCTGTTTTTT. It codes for CASSPSRDSFGTGELFF.

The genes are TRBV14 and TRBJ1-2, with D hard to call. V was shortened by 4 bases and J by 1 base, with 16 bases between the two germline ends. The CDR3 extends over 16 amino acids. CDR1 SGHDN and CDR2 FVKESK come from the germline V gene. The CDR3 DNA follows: TGTGCCAGCAGCCCCCGGGTTACAGCGAGTAACTATGGCTACACCTTC. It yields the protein CASSPRVTASNYGYTF.

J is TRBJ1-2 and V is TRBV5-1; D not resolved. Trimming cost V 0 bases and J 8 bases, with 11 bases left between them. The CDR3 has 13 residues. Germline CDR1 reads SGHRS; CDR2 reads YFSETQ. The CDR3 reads CASSLGRTPGYTF. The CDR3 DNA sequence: TGCGCCAGCAGCTTGGGCCGAACCCCAGGCTACACCTTC.

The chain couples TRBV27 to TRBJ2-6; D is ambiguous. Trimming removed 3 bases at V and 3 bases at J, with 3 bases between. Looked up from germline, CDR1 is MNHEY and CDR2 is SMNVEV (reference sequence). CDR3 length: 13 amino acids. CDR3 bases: TGTGCCAGCAGTTTCTATGGGGCCAACGTCCTGACTTTC. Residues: CASSFYGANVLTF.

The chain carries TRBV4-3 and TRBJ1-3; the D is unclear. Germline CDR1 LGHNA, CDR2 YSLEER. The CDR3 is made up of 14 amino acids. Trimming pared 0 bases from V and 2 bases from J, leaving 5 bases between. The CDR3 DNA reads TGCGCCAGCAGCCAAGAGTCAGCTGGAAACACCATATATTTT. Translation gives CASSQESAGNTIYF.

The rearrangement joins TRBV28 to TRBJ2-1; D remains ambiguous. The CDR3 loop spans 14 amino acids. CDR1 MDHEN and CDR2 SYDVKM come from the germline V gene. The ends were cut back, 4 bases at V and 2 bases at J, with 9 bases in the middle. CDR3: CASSSDLTYNEQFF. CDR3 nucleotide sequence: TGTGCCAGCAGTTCGGACCTCACCTACAATGAGCAGTTCTTC. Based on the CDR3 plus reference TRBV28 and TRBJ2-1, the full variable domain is DVKVTQSSRYLVKRTGEKVFLECVQDMDHENMFWYRQDPGLGLRLIYFSYDVKMKEKGDIPEGYSVSREKKERFSLILESASTNQTSMYLCASSSDLTYNEQFFGPGTRLTVL.

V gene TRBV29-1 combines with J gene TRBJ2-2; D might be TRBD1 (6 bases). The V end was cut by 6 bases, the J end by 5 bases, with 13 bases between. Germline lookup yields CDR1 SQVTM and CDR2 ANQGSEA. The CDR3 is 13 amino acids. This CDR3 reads CSVRPRGTGELFF. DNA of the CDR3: TGCAGCGTCCGCCCGAGGGGGACCGGGGAGCTGTTTTTT.

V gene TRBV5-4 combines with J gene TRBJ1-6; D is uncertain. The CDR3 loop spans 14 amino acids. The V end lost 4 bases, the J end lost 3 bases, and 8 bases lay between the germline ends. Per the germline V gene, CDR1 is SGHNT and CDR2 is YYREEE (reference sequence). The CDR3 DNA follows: TGTGCCAGCAGCGCCCGGGACTATAATTCACCCCTCCACTTT. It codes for CASSARDYNSPLHF.

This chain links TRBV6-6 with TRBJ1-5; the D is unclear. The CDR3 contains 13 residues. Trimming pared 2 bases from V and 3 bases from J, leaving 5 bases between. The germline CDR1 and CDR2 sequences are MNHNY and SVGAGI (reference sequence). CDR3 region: CASSYLFNQPQHF. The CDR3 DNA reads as TGTGCCAGCAGTTACCTATTCAATCAGCCCCAGCATTTT.